This T cell receptor (beta chain) was documented in a study of blood T cells in healthy people across ages. Study at large: The template switching approach captured approximately one barcoded beta molecule for every two T cells.

With a J-beta primer mix and a sample-barcoded 5' primer, a second PCR ran 7 to 11 cycles. TCRdb itself ran the 5' RACE reads through MiXCR, one entry per CDR3 protein. The sample lists about 930,000 distinct CDR3 sequences; 25% to 35% were seen once. This clonotype was seen a few times. Trimming took 6 bases from V and 0 from J, leaving 12 bases between them. The CDR3 consists of 14 residues. The germline gives CDR1 SNHLY, CDR2 FYNNEI. A further study also used this sample, focusing on T cells of mothers and their children. That work adds: The authors detected no persistent microchimeric T cell clones.

The sample comprised blood. This TCR was recovered from a woman aged 40 to 50 in good health. This chain joins TRBV2 and TRBJ2-7; no definite D call. The CDR3 protein is CASSPLWSSYEQYF. CDR3 bases: TGTGCCAGCAGCCCACTATGGAGCTCCTACGAGCAGTACTTC.